This T cell receptor (beta chain) was obtained from a study of beta chain features in type 1 diabetes. The investigators reverse transcribed all of the isolated RNA, so they sequenced expressed TCRB transcripts. The table came from immunoSEQ multiplex PCR; TCRdb's copy has only in-frame clones and leaves some out. The table lists 130,000 or so clones, approximately 9.8% of them singletons. This clone was seen only a few times. Its antigen is still unknown. Study-level points and caveats: More deletions and fewer insertions at VDJ junctions were found in patients with type 1 diabetes. In the patient group, naive, central memory and Treg TCRB repertoires seemed more alike than in the healthy donor group. Researchers could not determine here whether HLA type influences TCRB rearrangement.

CD4+ naive, central memory, regulatory and stem cell-like memory subsets were isolated by sorting on CD45RO/CCR7/CD25/CD127/CD95/CD27. Germline V gene lookup returns CDR1 SGHRS and CDR2 YFSETQ. The J segment lost 7 bases and the V segment lost 5 bases, leaving 8 bases of the junction unmatched. The CDR3 sequence is 15 residues long. The sequencing input was central memory CD4+ T cells from blood. This TCR derives from a woman aged 40 to 50 in good health. The chain uses TRBV5-1 and TRBJ2-1, with 11 nucleotides matching TRBD2. CDR3 sequence reads: CASSLLAGAKNEQFF. CDR3 DNA: TGCGCCAGCAGTTTACTAGCGGGGGCGAAAAATGAGCAGTTCTTC.